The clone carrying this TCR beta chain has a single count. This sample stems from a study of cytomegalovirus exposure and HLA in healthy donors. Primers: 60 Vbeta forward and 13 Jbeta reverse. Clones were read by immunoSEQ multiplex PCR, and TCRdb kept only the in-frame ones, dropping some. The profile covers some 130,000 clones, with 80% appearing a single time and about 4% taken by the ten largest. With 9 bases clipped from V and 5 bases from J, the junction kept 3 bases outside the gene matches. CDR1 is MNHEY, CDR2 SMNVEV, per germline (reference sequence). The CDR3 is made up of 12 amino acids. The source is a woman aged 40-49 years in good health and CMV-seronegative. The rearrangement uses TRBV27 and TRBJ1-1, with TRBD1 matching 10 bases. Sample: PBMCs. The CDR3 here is CASWDRGTEAFF. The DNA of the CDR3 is TGTGCCAGTTGGGACAGGGGAACTGAAGCTTTCTTT.